This T cell receptor beta chain was identified during a study of cytomegalovirus exposure and HLA in healthy donors. TCRdb's copy holds only in-frame clones and misses some; the assay was immunoSEQ multiplex PCR. The table records around 140,000 clones, 80% to 90% of them present only once. Germline CDR1 is SGHTA and CDR2 is FQGNSA. The CDR3 runs to 15 residues. V was pared by 2 bases and J by 4 bases, with 13 bases between. The clonotype comes from a woman aged 18-29 years in good health and CMV-seronegative. The chain uses TRBV7-2 and TRBJ2-3; tentatively, D is TRBD1 (5 bases). The sample was PBMCs. CDR3 nucleotides: TGTGCCAGCAGCTTAATCAGGGCGTCGGCAGATACGCAGTATTTT. It specifies CASSLIRASADTQYF.